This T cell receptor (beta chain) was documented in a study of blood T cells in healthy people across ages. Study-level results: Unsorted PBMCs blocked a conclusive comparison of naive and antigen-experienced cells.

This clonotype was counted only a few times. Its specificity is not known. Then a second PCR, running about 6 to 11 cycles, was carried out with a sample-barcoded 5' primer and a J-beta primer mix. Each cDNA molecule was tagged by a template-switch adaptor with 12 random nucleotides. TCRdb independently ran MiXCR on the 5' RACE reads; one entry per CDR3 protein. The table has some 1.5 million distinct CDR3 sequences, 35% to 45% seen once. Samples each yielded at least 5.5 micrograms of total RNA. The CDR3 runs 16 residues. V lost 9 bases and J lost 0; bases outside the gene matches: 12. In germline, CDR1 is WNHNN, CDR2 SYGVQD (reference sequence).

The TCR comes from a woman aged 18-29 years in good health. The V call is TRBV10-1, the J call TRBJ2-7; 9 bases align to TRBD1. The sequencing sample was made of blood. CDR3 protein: CASKAPGTGFSYEQYF. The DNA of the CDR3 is TGCGCCAGTAAGGCCCCCGGGACAGGGTTCTCCTACGAGCAGTACTTC.